This T cell receptor (beta chain) was documented in a study of cytotoxic CD8 clonotypes in ibrutinib-treated CLL. Study information: Patient counts were around 10 relapsed/refractory, more than 14 treatment-naive and about 17 IGHV unmutated. Across samples, productive templates numbered 255,043 and productive rearrangements reached approximately 94,000 on average.

Per the germline V gene, CDR1 is SGHVS and CDR2 is FQNEAQ. After removal of 4 bases from V and 5 bases from J, the junction contained 4 bases not matched to a gene. This CDR3 has 14 residues. Study-level points and caveats: Against age-matched healthy donors, baseline clonality ran higher and tracked circulating CD8+ T-cell counts. The times at which samples were taken varied between sustained-remission and progressing patients.

This clone was seen only a few times. Its antigen is as yet unknown. TCRdb keeps only in-frame clones here, not all; method: immunoSEQ multiplex PCR. The sample has approximately 300,000 clones, just under 80% seen once. The sequence came from a human donor with chronic lymphocytic leukemia. This chain links TRBV7-8 with TRBJ2-4; 8 bases line up with TRBD1. The sample here was PBMCs, taken before ibrutinib treatment. CDR3 amino acids: CASSSRDRQNIQYF. For the CDR3, the DNA is TGTGCCAGCAGCTCCAGGGACAGGCAAAACATTCAGTACTTC.